The present entry profiles one T cell receptor beta chain with its context. Its antigen is as yet unknown. Germline V CDR1 and CDR2: MGHRA, YSYEKL. The CDR3 covers 14 residues. The ends were cut back, 4 bases at V and 5 bases at J, with 11 bases in the middle. TCRdb re-called the 5' RACE reads with MiXCR, one entry per CDR3 protein. The sample contains about 530,000 distinct CDR3 sequences, 20% to 25% of which appear only once. The data originate from a study of identical twins. Study conclusions and caveats: With beta out-of-frame sequences, excess sharing by twins was weaker.

These data also formed part of another study, on yellow fever vaccine responses in identical twins. This second report adds: As reported, the vaccine T cell response of twins seemed partly convergent and partly personalized.

The receptor was derived from a woman aged 18-35 years in good health. Source material: CD4+ T cells sorted from blood. The gene calls are TRBV4-1 and TRBJ2-2, with D maybe TRBD2 (5 bases). CDR3 loop: CASSPPRGTGELFF. CDR3 DNA: TGCGCCAGCAGCCCTCCCAGAGGGACCGGGGAGCTGTTTTTT.